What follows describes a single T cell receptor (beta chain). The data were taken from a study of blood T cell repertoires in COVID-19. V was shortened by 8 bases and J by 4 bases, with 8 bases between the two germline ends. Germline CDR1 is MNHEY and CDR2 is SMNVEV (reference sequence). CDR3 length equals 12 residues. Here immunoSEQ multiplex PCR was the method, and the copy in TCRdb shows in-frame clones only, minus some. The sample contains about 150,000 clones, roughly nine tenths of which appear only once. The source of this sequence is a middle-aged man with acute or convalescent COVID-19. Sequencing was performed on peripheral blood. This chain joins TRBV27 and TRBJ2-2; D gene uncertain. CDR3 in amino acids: CASRVFTGELFF. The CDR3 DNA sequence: TGTGCCAGCCGGGTTTTCACCGGGGAGCTGTTTTTT.